Below, 28 T cell receptor beta chains from the same sample are listed, as sequenced in a study of blood T cell repertoires in COVID-19. Profiling relied on immunoSEQ multiplex PCR, and the TCRdb table lists in-frame clones only, not all of them. The sample holds 65,000 to 85,000 clones, under 95% seen once. The sequenced material came from peripheral blood. Every receptor here comes from a human donor in a cohort sampled during active COVID-19.

This clone was seen only once. The chain is built from TRBV9 and TRBJ2-1, with TRBD2 matching 14 bases. V lost 4 bases, J lost 3 bases, and 6 bases stayed unmatched. The CDR3 extends over 17 amino acids. Germline loops: CDR1 SGDLS, CDR2 YYNGEE. CDR3 protein: CASSTGGLAGVYNEQFF. CDR3 nucleotide sequence: TGTGCCAGCAGCACTGGGGGACTAGCGGGGGTCTACAATGAGCAGTTCTTC.

V and J are TRBV19 and TRBJ1-2, with TRBD1 identical over 9 bases. V shed 5 bases, J shed 2 bases, and the junction held 6 bases outside the gene matches. CDR1 and CDR2 from the germline V gene are LNHDA and SQIVND (reference sequence). This CDR3 is 15 amino acids long. The CDR3: CASSPGQGRNYGYTF. The CDR3 bases are TGTGCCAGTAGTCCTGGACAGGGGAGGAACTATGGCTACACCTTC. Together with reference TRBV19 and TRBJ1-2, the CDR3 gives the full variable domain: DGGITQSPKYLFRKEGQNVTLSCEQNLNHDAMYWYRQDPGQGLRLIYYSQIVNDFQKGDIAEGYSVSREKKESFPLTVTSAQKNPTAFYLCASSPGQGRNYGYTFGSGTRLTVV.

The chain carries TRBV5-1 and TRBJ1-1; 8 nucleotides align to TRBD1. Germline values: CDR1 SGHRS, CDR2 YFSETQ. This CDR3 has 14 residues. V dropped 3 bases and J dropped 0; count of bases not matched to a gene: 1. CDR3 nucleotide sequence: TGCGCCAGCAGCTGGGACAGGATGAACACTGAAGCTTTCTTT. Protein: CASSWDRMNTEAFF. The whole variable domain, filled in from reference TRBV5-1 and TRBJ1-1, reads KAGVTQTPRYLIKTRGQQVTLSCSPISGHRSVSWYQQTPGQGLQFLFEYFSETQRNKGNFPGRFSGRQFSNSRSEMNVSTLELGDSALYLCASSWDRMNTEAFFGQGTRLTVV.

The J gene is TRBJ2-7, the V gene TRBV7-6, with D perhaps TRBD1 (5 bases). Trimming took 8 bases from V and 4 from J, leaving 21 bases between them. Germline loops: CDR1 SGHVS, CDR2 FNYEAQ. The CDR3 is made up of 15 amino acids. CDR3 coding DNA: TGTGCCAGCGCTTCCAGCCCCGACAGATTATACGAGCAGTACTTC. Translated, it gives CASASSPDRLYEQYF.

The V and J genes are TRBV12-5 and TRBJ2-2; D gene ambiguous. Between the trimmed V and J ends, which lost 9 bases and 4 bases, there was a span of 9 bases. Germline V gene data show CDR1 as LGHNT and CDR2 as FRNRAP. The CDR3 has 12 amino acids. CDR3 bases: TGTGCTAGCCAAAATCCCACCGGGGAGCTGTTTTTT. This sequence encodes CASQNPTGELFF.

This clone has just a few counts. The CDR3 loop reads CASSFTGTQPQHF. The CDR3 DNA is TGTGCCAGCAGCTTCACAGGGACTCAGCCCCAGCATTTT. The chain links TRBV5-8 to TRBJ1-5, with D perhaps TRBD1 (6 bases). Between the trimmed V and J ends, which lost 2 bases and 6 bases, there was a span of 9 bases. Germline-derived CDR1 and CDR2 are SGHTS and YDEGEE. The CDR3 has 13 amino acids.

This clone was observed once. V and J are TRBV7-8 and TRBJ2-7, with D tentatively TRBD2 (5 bases). Trimming pared 5 bases from V and 6 bases from J, leaving 14 bases between. The CDR3 consists of 13 residues. In germline, CDR1 is SGHVS, CDR2 FQNEAQ. CDR3 nucleotide sequence: TGTGCCAGCAGCCCATCGGGGTGGAGCGAGCAGTACTTC. Protein: CASSPSGWSEQYF.

The gene calls are TRBV9 and TRBJ2-2; perhaps TRBD2 as D (5 bases). Trimming left V 3 bases short and J 4 bases short, with 10 bases between. The CDR3 loop spans 14 amino acids. CDR1 is SGDLS, CDR2 YYNGEE, per germline. This CDR3 is CASSERLTTGELFF. The CDR3 DNA is TGTGCCAGCAGCGAGAGACTAACCACCGGGGAGCTGTTTTTT.

The chain joins TRBV7-6 to TRBJ2-5, with 7 bases lining up with TRBD2. The germline V gene encodes CDR1 SGHVS and CDR2 FNYEAQ. The CDR3 loop spans 17 amino acids. The V segment lost 3 bases and the J segment 3 bases; nucleotides outside the gene matches: 13. CDR3 sequence: CASSLGRVLADKETQYF. The CDR3, as DNA: TGTGCCAGCAGCTTGGGTCGGGTGCTAGCGGATAAAGAGACCCAGTACTTC. Variable domain in full (rest from reference TRBV7-6 and TRBJ2-5): GAGVSQSPRYKVTKRGQDVALRCDPISGHVSLYWYRQALGQGPEFLTYFNYEAQQDKSGLPNDRFSAERPEGSISTLTIQRTEQRDSAMYRCASSLGRVLADKETQYFGPGTRLLVL.

This chain joins TRBV7-3 and TRBJ2-2, with no clear D. Trimming took off 5 bases at V and 1 base at J, with 5 bases between the two ends. The CDR3 has 13 residues. CDR1 and CDR2 (germline): SGHTA, FQGTGA. The CDR3 reads CASSPQNTGELFF. CDR3 sequence (DNA): TGTGCCAGCAGCCCCCAGAACACCGGGGAGCTGTTTTTT.

The gene calls are TRBV4-1 and TRBJ2-7, with a tentative D call TRBD1 (5 bases). The CDR3 runs to 15 residues. V gave up 0 bases and J gave up 0 bases, with 9 bases separating them. Per germline, CDR1 MGHRA and CDR2 YSYEKL. The CDR3 spells CASSQDRASSYEQYF. CDR3 coding DNA: TGCGCCAGCAGCCAAGACAGGGCCTCCTCCTACGAGCAGTACTTC.

The chain combines TRBV10-1 with TRBJ2-1; a possible D gene is TRBD1 (5 bases). V lost 5 bases and J 0 bases, leaving 11 bases between the germline ends. CDR3 length equals 15 residues. Germline-derived CDR1 and CDR2 are WNHNN and SYGVQD (reference sequence). The CDR3 is CASSIYRSSYNEQFF. CDR3 DNA: TGCGCCAGCAGTATTTACAGGAGCTCCTACAATGAGCAGTTCTTC.

J is TRBJ2-6 and V is TRBV27; D remains ambiguous. CDR3 size: 12 residues. Germline V gene sequence: CDR1 MNHEY, CDR2 SMNVEV (reference sequence). V was trimmed by 8 bases and J by 1 base, leaving 3 bases between them. The CDR3 spells CASRSGANVLTF. CDR3 DNA sequence: TGTGCCAGCCGGTCTGGGGCCAACGTCCTGACTTTC.

The rearrangement joins TRBV15 to TRBJ2-3; D call uncertain. There are 15 residues in the CDR3. The V gene's germline CDR1 is LNHNV and CDR2 YYDKDF (reference sequence). V dropped 0 bases and J dropped 0 bases, with 7 bases sitting between them. CDR3 region: CATSRDTGSTDTQYF. Written as DNA, the CDR3 is TGTGCCACCAGCAGAGACACGGGTAGCACAGATACGCAGTATTTT.

CDR3 sequence reads: CASSLTGGGPGLYGYTF. The DNA of the CDR3 is TGTGCCAGCAGCTTAACAGGGGGCGGCCCAGGCCTTTATGGCTACACCTTC. The chain employs TRBV7-9 and TRBJ1-2; 9 nucleotides agree with TRBD1. V gave up 2 bases and J gave up 5 bases; unmatched junction bases: 12. The germline gives CDR1 SEHNR, CDR2 FQNEAQ (reference sequence). The CDR3 runs to 17 residues.

This rearrangement joins TRBV6-2 or TRBV6-3 to TRBJ2-7, with 7 positions matching TRBD2. Trimming at V came to 6 bases and at J to 2 bases, leaving 4 bases not matched to a gene. The CDR3 spans 13 residues. Germline CDR1 is MNHEY and CDR2 is SVGEGT. Here the CDR3 DNA reads TGTGCCAGCAGCGGGACTACCACCTACGAGCAGTACTTC. It translates to CASSGTTTYEQYF.

This clone was recorded only once. V is TRBV4-1 and J is TRBJ1-1, with TRBD1 matching 7 bases. The length of the CDR3 is 16 residues. The germline V gene encodes CDR1 MGHRA and CDR2 YSYEKL. After removal of 1 base from V and 1 base from J, the junction contained 6 bases not matched to a gene. CDR3 in amino acids: CASSQGWDSPNTEAFF. The CDR3, as DNA: TGCGCCAGCAGCCAAGGCTGGGACAGTCCGAACACTGAAGCTTTCTTT.

The chain joins TRBV3-1 (or the pseudogene TRBV3-2) to TRBJ1-5; 9 bases align to TRBD1. The CDR3 length is 17 residues. The germline gives CDR1 LGHDT, CDR2 YNNKEL (reference sequence). J was trimmed by 1 base and V by 1 base; bases with no gene match: 5. This CDR3 reads CASSQGDREKSNQPQHF. The CDR3 DNA reads TGTGCCAGCAGCCAAGGGGACAGGGAGAAGAGCAATCAGCCCCAGCATTTT.

The CDR3 here is CASSGGGPSTDTQYF. The CDR3 DNA reads TGTGCCAGCAGTGGGGGCGGACCTAGCACAGATACGCAGTATTTT. This rearrangement joins TRBV25-1 to TRBJ2-3; D may be TRBD1 (5 bases). Trimming shortened V by 4 bases and J by 0 bases, and 11 bases separated the two germline ends. This CDR3 has 15 amino acids. The germline V gene encodes CDR1 MGHDK and CDR2 SYGVNS.

The gene calls are TRBV19 and TRBJ1-1; D may be TRBD1 (6 bases). In germline, CDR1 is LNHDA, CDR2 SQIVND (reference sequence). The CDR3 has 15 amino acids. The V and J ends lost 9 bases and 5 bases respectively, with 22 bases between them. The CDR3 protein is CASLSSDRRRTEAFF. The CDR3 DNA reads TGTGCCAGCCTCTCCTCCGACAGGCGGCGGACTGAAGCTTTCTTT.

V is TRBV5-4 and J is TRBJ2-5; 11 positions match TRBD1. The germline V gene encodes CDR1 SGHNT and CDR2 YYREEE (reference sequence). V was pared by 4 bases and J by 2 bases, with 4 bases of the junction left unmatched. The CDR3 is 15 residues long. The CDR3 is CASSPGTGGQETQYF. CDR3 in DNA: TGTGCCAGCAGCCCCGGGACAGGGGGACAAGAGACCCAGTACTTC. The complete variable domain, with remaining parts taken from reference TRBV5-4 and TRBJ2-5, reads ETGVTQSPTHLIKTRGQQVTLRCSSQSGHNTVSWYQQALGQGPQFIFQYYREEENGRGNFPPRFSGLQFPNYSSELNVNALELDDSALYLCASSPGTGGQETQYFGPGTRLLVL.

The V gene is TRBV7-8, the J gene TRBJ2-7; 8 bases are shared with TRBD2. This CDR3 spans 15 amino acids. J was trimmed by 2 bases and V by 5 bases; bases with no gene match: 8. CDR1 is SGHVS, CDR2 FQNEAQ, per germline. The CDR3 DNA reads TGTGCCAGCAGCGTTTCCCGCGGGGGGCCCTACGAGCAGTACTTC. This sequence encodes CASSVSRGGPYEQYF.

The chain recombines TRBV10-3 with TRBJ2-5; TRBD2 aligns across 8 bases. There are 15 residues in the CDR3. Germline V gene data show CDR1 as ENHRY and CDR2 as SYGVKD. After removal of 3 bases from V and 5 bases from J, the junction contained 8 bases not matched to a gene. The CDR3 sequence is CAISDRGGMSETQYF. The CDR3 nucleotides read TGTGCCATCAGTGATCGGGGGGGGATGTCGGAGACCCAGTACTTC.

This chain connects TRBV6-5 to TRBJ1-3, with D unresolved. Germline-derived CDR1 and CDR2 are MNHEY and SVGAGI. V was shortened by 6 bases and J by 7 bases, with 10 bases between the two germline ends. This CDR3 has 12 amino acids. CDR3 coding DNA: TGTGCCAGCAGCTCCGTCGGGAACACCATATATTTT. It specifies CASSSVGNTIYF.

The genes are TRBV24-1 and TRBJ2-7; weak D call: TRBD1 (5 bases). The germline V gene encodes CDR1 KGHDR and CDR2 SFDVKD. Trimming took 5 bases from V and 2 from J, leaving 15 bases between them. This CDR3 is 15 amino acids long. The CDR3 region has the DNA TGTGCCACCAGTGGTGGGCCAGGGCGGACCTACGAGCAGTACTTC. Its translation is CATSGGPGRTYEQYF.

The chain uses TRBV4-1 and TRBJ1-3, with a tentative D call TRBD1 (6 bases). CDR3 length equals 15 residues. V shed 5 bases and J shed 6 bases, with 17 bases lying between them. Germline V CDR1 and CDR2: MGHRA, YSYEKL. The CDR3 DNA reads TGCGCCAGCAGCTGGTCCGGGACACTCGAAAACACCATATATTTT. This sequence encodes CASSWSGTLENTIYF.

The V gene is TRBV21-1, the J gene TRBJ2-3; TRBD2 is the table's D call and was not checked against the DNA. TRBV21-1 is reported as a pseudogene. CDR3 length: 16 residues. The CDR3 bases are TGTGCCAGCAGCAAAGTGATTCCTGCGACTGCAGATACGCAGTATTTT. Translated, it gives CASSKVIPATADTQYF.

This chain joins TRBV29-1 and TRBJ1-1; 7 nucleotides match TRBD1. The germline V gene encodes CDR1 SQVTM and CDR2 ANQGSEA. V lost 6 bases to trimming and J lost 1 base; unmatched junction nucleotides: 8. The CDR3 consists of 14 residues. In nucleotides, the CDR3 is TGCAGCGTCCGGACAGGCCTTAGGAACACTGAAGCTTTCTTT. Residues: CSVRTGLRNTEAFF.